This T cell receptor (beta chain) originates from a study of shared clonotypes between healthy human individuals. Study as a whole: Researchers assigned three CD4 naive, three CD4 memory, two CD8 naive and one CD8 memory plate to each donor.

General observations from the study: Sequencing of the sorted subsets was shown by rarefaction to be incomplete despite large depth. Shared clonotypes: about 5.3% naive CD4, about 3.3% naive CD8, about 2.4% memory CD4, roughly 0.4% memory CD8.

For every subset, genomic DNA was evenly distributed across several immunoSEQ plates. Sequencing was performed with immunoSEQ multiplex PCR; in TCRdb, only in-frame clones are kept and a portion is missing. The table includes about 1.4 million clones, 96% detected once. A few counts support this clone. Its antigen is undetermined. The CDR3 sequence is 14 residues long. Trimming took 5 bases from V and 1 from J, leaving 11 bases between them. From germline, CDR1 is MNHEY and CDR2 SVGAGI. The genes are TRBV6-5 and TRBJ1-1; D gene unclear. The sequence derives from a young man in good health. The sequenced material came from naive CD4+ T cells sorted from blood. Regarding subset: CD45RA+ positively selected. This chain's CDR3 is CASSKLGGNTEAFF. DNA of the CDR3: TGTGCCAGCAGTAAACTCGGAGGGAACACTGAAGCTTTCTTT.